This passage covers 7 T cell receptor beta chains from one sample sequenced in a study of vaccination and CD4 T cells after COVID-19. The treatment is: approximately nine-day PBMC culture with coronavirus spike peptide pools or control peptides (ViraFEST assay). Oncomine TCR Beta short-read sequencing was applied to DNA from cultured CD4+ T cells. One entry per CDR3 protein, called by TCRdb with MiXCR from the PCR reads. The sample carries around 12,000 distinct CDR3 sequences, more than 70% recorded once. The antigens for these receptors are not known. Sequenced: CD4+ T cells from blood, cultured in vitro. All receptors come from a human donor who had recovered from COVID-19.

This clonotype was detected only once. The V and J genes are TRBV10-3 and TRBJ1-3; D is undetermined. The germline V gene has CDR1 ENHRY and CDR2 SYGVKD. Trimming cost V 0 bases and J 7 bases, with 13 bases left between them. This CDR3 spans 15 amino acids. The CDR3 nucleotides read TGTGCCATCAGTGAGTCTCAGGCAACTAGTAACACCATATATTTT. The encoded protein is CAISESQATSNTIYF.

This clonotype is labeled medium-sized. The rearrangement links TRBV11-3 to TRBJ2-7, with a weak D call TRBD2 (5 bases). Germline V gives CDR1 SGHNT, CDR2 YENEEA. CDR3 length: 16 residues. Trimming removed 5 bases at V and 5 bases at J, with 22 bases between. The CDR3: CASSVGASLLGDEQYF. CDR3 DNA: TGTGCCAGCAGCGTCGGCGCCAGTCTATTGGGAGACGAGCAGTACTTC.

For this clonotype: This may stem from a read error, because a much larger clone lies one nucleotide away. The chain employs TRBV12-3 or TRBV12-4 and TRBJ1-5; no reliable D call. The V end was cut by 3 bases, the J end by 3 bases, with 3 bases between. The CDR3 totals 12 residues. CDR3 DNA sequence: TGTGCCAGCAGTTTCTACAATCAGCCCCAGCATTTT. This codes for CASSFYNQPQHF.

CDR3 amino acids: CSARDVSSVSSYEQYF. The CDR3 DNA sequence: TGCAGTGCTAGAGATGTGTCTAGCGTGAGCTCCTACGAGCAGTACTTC. The chain employs TRBV20-1 and TRBJ2-7; TRBD2 is a possible D gene (6 bases). V lost 0 bases and J 0 bases, leaving 15 bases between the germline ends. The CDR3 length is 16 residues. In germline, CDR1 is DFQATT, CDR2 SNEGSKA (reference sequence).

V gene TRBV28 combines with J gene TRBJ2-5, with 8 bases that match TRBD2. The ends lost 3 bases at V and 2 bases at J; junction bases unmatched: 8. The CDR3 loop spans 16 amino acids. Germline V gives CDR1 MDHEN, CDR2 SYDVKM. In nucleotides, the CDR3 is TGTGCCAGCAGTTTGGGGCGGGGGGCCCGACAAGAGACCCAGTACTTC. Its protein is CASSLGRGARQETQYF.

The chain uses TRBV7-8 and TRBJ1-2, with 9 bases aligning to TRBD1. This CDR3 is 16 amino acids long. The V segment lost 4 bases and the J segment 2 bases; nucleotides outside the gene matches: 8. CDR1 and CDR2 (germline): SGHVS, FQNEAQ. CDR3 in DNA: TGTGCCAGCAGCTCGAGGACAGGGGAGGGAAACTATGGCTACACCTTC. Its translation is CASSSRTGEGNYGYTF.

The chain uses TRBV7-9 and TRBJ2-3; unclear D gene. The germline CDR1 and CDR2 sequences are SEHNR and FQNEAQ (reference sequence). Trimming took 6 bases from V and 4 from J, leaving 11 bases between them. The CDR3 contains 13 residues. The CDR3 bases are TGTGCCAGCAGGCTTATGGTTGCAGATACGCAGTATTTT. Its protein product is CASRLMVADTQYF. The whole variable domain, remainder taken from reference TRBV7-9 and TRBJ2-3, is DTGVSQNPRHKITKRGQNVTFRCDPISEHNRLYWYRQTLGQGPEFLTYFQNEAQLEKSRLLSDRFSAERPKGSFSTLEIQRTEQGDSAMYLCASRLMVADTQYFGPGTRLTVL.